This T cell receptor (beta chain) comes out of a study of regulatory T cells in long-lasting Graves disease. Overall study findings and caveats: Relative to newly diagnosed Graves' patients, persistent ones had lower TCR diversity.

Time point meaning: newly diagnosed GD, antithyroid drugs for less than 3 months. PBMC RNA was the source of the TCR library. According to the study, TCR beta libraries were built with iRepertoire HTBI primers and CDR3-region Arm-PCR. MiXCR, run by TCRdb on the multiplex PCR reads, gives a single entry per CDR3 protein. The profile shows hundreds of thousands of distinct CDR3 sequences, approximately 15% of them singletons. V lost 3 bases and J lost 0, with 12 bases in between. The CDR3 covers 14 residues. Germline assignment: CDR1 DFQATT and CDR2 SNEGSKA (reference sequence). Ten or more counts support this clonotype. Its antigen remains unidentified. The data were also submitted as part of a second study, on T cells in Graves' hyperthyroidism and ophthalmopathy. Per that paper: Thyroid ultrasound and orbital computed tomography, with clinical symptoms and serum thyroxine and TRAb, informed diagnoses.

The gene calls are TRBV20-1 and TRBJ2-7; D tentatively fits TRBD1 or TRBD2 (5 bases each). The source was peripheral blood mononuclear cells (PBMCs), collected at new diagnosis, from a patient treated with antithyroid drugs. This receptor was taken from a man aged 25-45 years with Graves disease. In DNA form, the CDR3 reads TGCAGTGCTAGCTGGGACCTTTTCTCCTACGAGCAGTACTTC. This encodes CSASWDLFSYEQYF.